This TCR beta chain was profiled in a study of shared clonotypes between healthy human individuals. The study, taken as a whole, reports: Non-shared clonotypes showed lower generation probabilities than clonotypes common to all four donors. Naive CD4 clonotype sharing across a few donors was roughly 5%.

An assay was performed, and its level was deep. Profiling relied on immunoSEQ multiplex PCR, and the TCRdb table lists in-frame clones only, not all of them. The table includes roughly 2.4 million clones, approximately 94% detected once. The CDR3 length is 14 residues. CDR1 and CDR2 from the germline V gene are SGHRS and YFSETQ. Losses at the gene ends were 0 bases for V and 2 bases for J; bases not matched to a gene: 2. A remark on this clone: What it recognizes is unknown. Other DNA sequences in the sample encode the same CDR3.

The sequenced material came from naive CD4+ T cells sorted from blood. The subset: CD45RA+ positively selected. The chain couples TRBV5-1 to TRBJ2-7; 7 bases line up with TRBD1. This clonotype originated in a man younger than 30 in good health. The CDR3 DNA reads TGCGCCAGCAGCTTGGGGGACAGCGCCTACGAGCAGTACTTC. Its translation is CASSLGDSAYEQYF.